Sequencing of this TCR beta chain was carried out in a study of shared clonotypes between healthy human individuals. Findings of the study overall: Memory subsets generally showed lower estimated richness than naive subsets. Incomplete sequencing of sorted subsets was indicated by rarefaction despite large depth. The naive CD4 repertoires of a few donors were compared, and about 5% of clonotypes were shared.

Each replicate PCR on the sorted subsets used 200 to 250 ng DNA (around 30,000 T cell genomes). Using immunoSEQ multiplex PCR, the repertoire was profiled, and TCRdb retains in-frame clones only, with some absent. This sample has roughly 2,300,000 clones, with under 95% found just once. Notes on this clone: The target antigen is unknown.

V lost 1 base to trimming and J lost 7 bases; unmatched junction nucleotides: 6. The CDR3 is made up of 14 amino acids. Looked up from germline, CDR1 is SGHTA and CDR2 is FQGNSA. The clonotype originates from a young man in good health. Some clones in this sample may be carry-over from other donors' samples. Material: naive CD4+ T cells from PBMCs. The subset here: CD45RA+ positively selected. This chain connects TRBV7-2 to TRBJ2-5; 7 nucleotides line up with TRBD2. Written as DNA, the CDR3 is TGTGCCAGCAGCTTAGGTTGGGGGGGATGGACCCAGTACTTC. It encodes CASSLGWGGWTQYF.